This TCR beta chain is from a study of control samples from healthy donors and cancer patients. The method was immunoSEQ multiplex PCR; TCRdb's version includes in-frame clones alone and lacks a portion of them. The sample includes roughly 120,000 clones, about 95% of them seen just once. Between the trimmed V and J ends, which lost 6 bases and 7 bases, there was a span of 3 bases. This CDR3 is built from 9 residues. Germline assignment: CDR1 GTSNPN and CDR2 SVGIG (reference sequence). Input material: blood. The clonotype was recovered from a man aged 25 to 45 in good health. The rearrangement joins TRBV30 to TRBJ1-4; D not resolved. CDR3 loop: CACGEKLFF. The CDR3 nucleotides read TGTGCCTGTGGTGAAAAACTGTTTTTT.